This T cell receptor beta chain was found in a study of type 1 regulatory T cells. On the study more broadly: T-allo10 is an in vitro-generated, Tr1-enriched CD4 T cell product specific for alloantigen.

TCRdb redid the calling of the reads with MiXCR, one entry per CDR3 protein. The sample has roughly 65,000 distinct CDR3 sequences, around 49% seen once. This clonotype is categorized as medium-sized. Its antigen is not known. The V end was cut by 2 bases, the J end by 4 bases, with 16 bases between. The CDR3 is made up of 16 amino acids. Germline-derived CDR1 and CDR2 are MNHEY and SMNVEV (reference sequence). Overall study findings and caveats: Tr1 cells had a more restricted TCR repertoire than non-Tr1 cells.

The V call is TRBV27, the J call TRBJ2-3; D perhaps matches TRBD2 (5 bases). The receptor was isolated from a human donor in good health. The material sequenced was cultured non-Tr1 T cells, either the whole culture or a sorted T cell fraction (not recorded which). The DNA of the CDR3 is TGTGCCAGCAGTTTAGGACTCCTAAGTTGGGCAGATACGCAGTATTTT. The encoded protein is CASSLGLLSWADTQYF.